This is a list of T cell receptor beta chains from one sample in a study of a mutant IDH1 vaccine in newly diagnosed glioma. TCRdb keeps only in-frame clones here, not all; method: immunoSEQ multiplex PCR. Counted here are about 24,000 clones, approximately 91% occurring once; the ten biggest clones make up just over 9%. Sequencing was performed on PBMCs, taken from a glioma patient treated with radiotherapy, temozolomide or both. All receptors derive from a man younger than 45 with glioma. The CDR3 runs from the conserved cysteine through the conserved F or W. The D gene is left open where the match is weak. Clone size is not always given. Where it is, it says once, few, many or a class for expanded clones.

v_call	clone_size	j_call	d_call	cdr3_aa	cdr3_nt
TRBV5-5	-	TRBJ1-6	-	CASSLADPDDNSPLHF	TGTGCCAGCAGCTTGGCCGACCCCGACGATAATTCACCCCTCCACTTT
TRBV18	-	TRBJ2-7	-	CASSLAGPSSYEQYF	TGTGCCAGCTCACTAGCCGGGCCAAGCTCCTACGAGCAGTACTTC
TRBV30	-	TRBJ2-2	-	CAWSAATLRTGELFF	TGTGCCTGGAGTGCGGCGACACTCCGAACCGGGGAGCTGTTTTTT
TRBV10-2	-	TRBJ2-7	TRBD2	CASSGAAGIPYEQYF	TGCGCCAGCAGTGGGGCAGCGGGAATACCCTACGAGCAGTACTTC
TRBV4-1	-	TRBJ2-5	TRBD2	CASSLGTSGSGETQYF	TGCGCCAGCAGCCTTGGGACTAGCGGGAGTGGAGAGACCCAGTACTTC
TRBV11-2	-	TRBJ1-6	-	CASSLDVNSPLHF	TGTGCCAGCAGCTTAGACGTAAATTCACCCCTCCACTTT
TRBV18	-	TRBJ1-2	-	CASSPATDGGGYTF	TGTGCCAGCTCACCAGCCACAGATGGGGGCGGCTACACCTTC
TRBV5-1	-	TRBJ2-1	-	CASSPGVSNEQFF	TGCGCCAGCAGCCCGGGGGTTAGTAATGAGCAGTTCTTC
TRBV6-5	-	TRBJ2-1	TRBD2	CASRPTSGDYNEQFF	TGTGCCAGCAGGCCGACTAGCGGGGACTACAATGAGCAGTTCTTC
TRBV10-1	-	TRBJ2-2	TRBD1	CASSESSYIGQGGTGELFF	TGCGCCAGCAGTGAGTCGAGTTACATAGGACAGGGGGGAACCGGGGAGCTGTTTTTT
TRBV5-1	-	TRBJ1-2	-	CASSPTLGADGYTF	TGCGCCAGCAGCCCAACACTAGGGGCCGATGGCTACACCTTC
TRBV29-1	-	TRBJ2-3	TRBD2	CSVEAPGLADTQYF	TGCAGCGTTGAAGCACCGGGACTAGCGGATACGCAGTATTTT
TRBV12-5	-	TRBJ1-5	-	CASGLGVGARQPQHF	TGTGCTAGTGGTTTGGGGGTGGGGGCTAGGCAGCCCCAGCATTTT
TRBV2	-	TRBJ2-4	-	CASSEMGKGVAKNIQYF	TGTGCCAGCAGTGAAATGGGAAAGGGGGTAGCCAAAAACATTCAGTACTTC
TRBV6-1	once	TRBJ2-6	TRBD1	CASRQGAEGANVLTF	TGTGCCAGCAGACAGGGGGCGGAAGGGGCCAACGTCCTGACTTTC
TRBV5-1	-	TRBJ2-3	-	CASSWTTTDTQYF	TGCGCCAGCAGCTGGACTACCACAGATACGCAGTATTTT
TRBV11-2	-	TRBJ2-7	-	CASSLGTTYEQYF	TGTGCCAGCAGCTTAGGCACGACCTACGAGCAGTACTTC
TRBV29-1	-	TRBJ2-3	TRBD2	CSVETSGSSTDTQYF	TGCAGCGTTGAAACTAGCGGGAGCTCCACAGATACGCAGTATTTT
TRBV29-1	-	TRBJ1-1	-	CSVDLTGGRSEAFF	TGCAGCGTTGACCTGACAGGCGGAAGGAGTGAAGCTTTCTTT
TRBV5-8	-	TRBJ1-1	-	CASSWYREPNTEAFF	TGTGCCAGCAGCTGGTACAGGGAGCCAAACACTGAAGCTTTCTTT
TRBV20-1	-	TRBJ1-2	-	CSARDRHGYTF	TGCAGTGCTAGAGATCGTCACGGCTACACCTTC
TRBV5-1	-	TRBJ2-5	-	CASSRETQETQYF	TGCGCCAGCAGCCGCGAAACCCAAGAGACCCAGTACTTC
TRBV10-2	-	TRBJ1-1	-	CASSESRVVEAFF	TGCGCCAGCAGTGAGTCGAGGGTGGTTGAAGCTTTCTTT
TRBV11-2	-	TRBJ2-3	-	CASSPPSTDTQYF	TGTGCCAGCAGCCCTCCTAGCACAGATACGCAGTATTTT
TRBV6-1	-	TRBJ1-2	TRBD1	CASSEGGDRGSKGYTF	TGTGCCAGCAGTGAAGGAGGGGACAGGGGGTCGAAAGGCTACACCTTC
TRBV27	-	TRBJ2-3	-	CASSLSRVPNTDTQYF	TGTGCCAGCAGTTTATCCCGGGTTCCCAACACAGATACGCAGTATTTT
TRBV2	-	TRBJ2-7	-	CASSGRAGARHEQYF	TGTGCCAGCTCCGGAAGGGCAGGGGCCCGCCACGAGCAGTACTTC
TRBV6-4	-	TRBJ2-1	-	CASSDSRWGEQFF	TGTGCCAGCAGTGACTCGAGGTGGGGTGAGCAGTTCTTC
TRBV19	-	TRBJ1-5	TRBD1	CASSTLQGMDGQPQHF	TGTGCCAGTAGTACCCTACAGGGGATGGACGGACAGCCCCAGCATTTT
TRBV12-5	once	TRBJ1-5	-	CASGLEGVNQPQHF	TGTGCTAGTGGTTTGGAGGGGGTCAATCAGCCCCAGCATTTT
TRBV5-1	-	TRBJ1-1	-	CASSLGPEGNTEAFF	TGCGCCAGCAGCTTGGGCCCGGAGGGCAACACTGAAGCTTTCTTT
TRBV15	-	TRBJ2-7	-	CATSRPPGLESYEQYF	TGTGCCACCAGCAGGCCCCCGGGGCTGGAGTCCTACGAGCAGTACTTC
TRBV7-8	-	TRBJ2-2	TRBD2	CASSPGLAGIRGELFF	TGTGCCAGCAGCCCCGGACTAGCGGGAATCCGCGGGGAGCTGTTTTTT
TRBV6-1	-	TRBJ2-7	TRBD2	CASGGDLSSYEQYF	TGTGCCAGCGGGGGGGACTTGAGTTCCTACGAGCAGTACTTC
TRBV9	-	TRBJ2-7	-	CASSVVPDSSYEQYF	TGTGCCAGCAGCGTAGTTCCAGATAGCTCCTACGAGCAGTACTTC
TRBV7-6	-	TRBJ1-1	-	CASSQPGQSNTEAFF	TGTGCCAGCAGCCAACCGGGACAATCGAACACTGAAGCTTTCTTT
TRBV7-9	-	TRBJ1-2	-	CASSLGTNYGYTF	TGTGCCAGCAGCTTGGGGACCAACTATGGCTACACCTTC
TRBV27	once	TRBJ2-1	TRBD2	CASSLGSGRDNEQFF	TGTGCCAGCAGTTTAGGTAGCGGGAGGGATAATGAGCAGTTCTTC
TRBV18	-	TRBJ2-5	-	CASSPDNVGTQYF	TGTGCCAGCTCACCGGATAACGTGGGGACCCAGTACTTC
TRBV2	-	TRBJ2-1	-	CASSQYNEQFF	TGTGCCAGCTCCCAATACAATGAGCAGTTCTTC
TRBV7-6	-	TRBJ1-3	-	CASSLGLLSGNTIYF	TGTGCCAGCAGCTTAGGACTGCTCTCTGGAAACACCATATATTTT